This T cell receptor (beta chain) appears in the sequencing data of a study of cytomegalovirus exposure and HLA in healthy donors. This clone is a singleton in its sample. TCRdb's table, derived via immunoSEQ multiplex PCR, lists solely in-frame clones and lacks some. Of around 120,000 clones listed, around 90% are singletons. Trimming removed 1 base from V and 6 bases from J; junction bases left unmatched: 6. Looked up from germline, CDR1 is LGHNA and CDR2 is YSLEER. This CDR3 comprises 16 residues. The receptor was isolated from a woman aged 18-29 years in good health and CMV-seronegative. Sequencing was carried out using PBMCs. The J gene is TRBJ2-2, the V gene TRBV4-3; 9 positions agree with TRBD2. CDR3 sequence: CASSQGPSGTAGELFF. The CDR3 coding sequence is TGCGCCAGCAGCCAAGGGCCTAGCGGGACCGCCGGGGAGCTGTTTTTT.